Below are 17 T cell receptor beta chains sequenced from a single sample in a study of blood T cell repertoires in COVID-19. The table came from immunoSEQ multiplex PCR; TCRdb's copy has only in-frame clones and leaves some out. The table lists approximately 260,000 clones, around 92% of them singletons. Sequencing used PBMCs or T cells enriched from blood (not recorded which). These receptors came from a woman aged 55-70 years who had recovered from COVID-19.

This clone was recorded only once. The CDR3 spells CASSLAGGATYEQYF. CDR3 DNA: TGCGCCAGCAGCTTGGCCGGGGGAGCCACCTACGAGCAGTACTTC. V gene TRBV5-1 combines with J gene TRBJ2-7; D is possibly TRBD2 (6 bases). The length of the CDR3 is 15 residues. CDR1 is SGHRS, CDR2 YFSETQ, per germline. Trimming took off 0 bases at V and 2 bases at J, with 12 bases between the two ends.

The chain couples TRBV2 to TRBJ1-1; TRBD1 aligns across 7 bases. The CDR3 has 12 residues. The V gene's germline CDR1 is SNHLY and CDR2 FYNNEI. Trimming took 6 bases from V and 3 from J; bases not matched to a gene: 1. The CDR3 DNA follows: TGTGCCAGCAGCAGGGGGTACACTGAAGCTTTCTTT. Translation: CASSRGYTEAFF.

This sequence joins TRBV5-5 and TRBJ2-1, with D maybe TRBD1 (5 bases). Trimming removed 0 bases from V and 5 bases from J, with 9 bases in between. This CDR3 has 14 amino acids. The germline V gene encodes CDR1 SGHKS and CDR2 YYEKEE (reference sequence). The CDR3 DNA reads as TGTGCCAGCAGCTTGGAATGGACAAACAATGAGCAGTTCTTC. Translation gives CASSLEWTNNEQFF.

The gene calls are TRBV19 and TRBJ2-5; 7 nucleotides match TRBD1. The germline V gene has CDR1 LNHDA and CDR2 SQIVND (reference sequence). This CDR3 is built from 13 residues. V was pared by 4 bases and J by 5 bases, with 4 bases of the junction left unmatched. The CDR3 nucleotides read TGTGCCAGTAGTAAGGGGGCCCGGGAGACCCAGTACTTC. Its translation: CASSKGARETQYF. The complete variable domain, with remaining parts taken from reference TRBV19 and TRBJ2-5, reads DGGITQSPKYLFRKEGQNVTLSCEQNLNHDAMYWYRQDPGQGLRLIYYSQIVNDFQKGDIAEGYSVSREKKESFPLTVTSAQKNPTAFYLCASSKGARETQYFGPGTRLLVL.

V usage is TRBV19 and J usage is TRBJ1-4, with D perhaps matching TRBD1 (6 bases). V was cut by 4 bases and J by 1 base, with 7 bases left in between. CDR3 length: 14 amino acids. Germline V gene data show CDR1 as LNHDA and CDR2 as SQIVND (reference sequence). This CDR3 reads CASSRGGTNEKLFF. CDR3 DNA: TGTGCCAGTAGTAGAGGGGGAACTAATGAAAAACTGTTTTTT.

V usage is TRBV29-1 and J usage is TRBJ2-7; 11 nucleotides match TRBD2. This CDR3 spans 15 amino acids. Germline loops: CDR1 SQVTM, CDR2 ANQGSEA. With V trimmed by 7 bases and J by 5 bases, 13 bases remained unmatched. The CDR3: CSATRATSGSHEQYF. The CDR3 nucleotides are TGCAGCGCCACGAGGGCCACTAGCGGGAGCCACGAGCAGTACTTC.

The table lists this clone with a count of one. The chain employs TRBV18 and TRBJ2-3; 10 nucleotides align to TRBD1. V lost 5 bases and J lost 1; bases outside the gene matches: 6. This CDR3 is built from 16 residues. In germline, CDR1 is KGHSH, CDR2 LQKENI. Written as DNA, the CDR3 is TGTGCCAGCTCATCAAGAGGGACAGGGGGCACAGATACGCAGTATTTT. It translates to CASSSRGTGGTDTQYF.

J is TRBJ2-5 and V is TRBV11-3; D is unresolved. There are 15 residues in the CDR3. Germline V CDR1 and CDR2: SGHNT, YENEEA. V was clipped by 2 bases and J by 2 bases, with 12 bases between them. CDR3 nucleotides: TGTGCCAGCAGCTTAAACCGCGGCTCTCAAGAGACCCAGTACTTC. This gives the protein CASSLNRGSQETQYF.

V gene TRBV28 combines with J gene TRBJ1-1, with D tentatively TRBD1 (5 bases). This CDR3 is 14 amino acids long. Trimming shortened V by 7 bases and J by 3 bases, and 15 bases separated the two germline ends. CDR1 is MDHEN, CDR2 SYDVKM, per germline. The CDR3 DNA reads TGTGCCAGCAAAGCGGGGCTTCAGGACACTGAAGCTTTCTTT. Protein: CASKAGLQDTEAFF.

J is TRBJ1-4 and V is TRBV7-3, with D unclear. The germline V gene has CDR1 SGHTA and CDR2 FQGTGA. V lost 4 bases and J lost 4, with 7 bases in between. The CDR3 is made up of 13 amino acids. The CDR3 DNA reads TGTGCCAGCAGCTCTCGGGGTAATGAAAAACTGTTTTTT. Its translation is CASSSRGNEKLFF.

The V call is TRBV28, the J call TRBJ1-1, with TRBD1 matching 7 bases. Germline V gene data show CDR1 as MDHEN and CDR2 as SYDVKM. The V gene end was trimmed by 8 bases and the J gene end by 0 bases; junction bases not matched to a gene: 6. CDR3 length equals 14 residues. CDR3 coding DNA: TGTGCCAGCGGCCTGGGACAGCTGAACACTGAAGCTTTCTTT. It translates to CASGLGQLNTEAFF. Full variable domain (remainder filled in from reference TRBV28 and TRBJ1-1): DVKVTQSSRYLVKRTGEKVFLECVQDMDHENMFWYRQDPGLGLRLIYFSYDVKMKEKGDIPEGYSVSREKKERFSLILESASTNQTSMYLCASGLGQLNTEAFFGQGTRLTVV.

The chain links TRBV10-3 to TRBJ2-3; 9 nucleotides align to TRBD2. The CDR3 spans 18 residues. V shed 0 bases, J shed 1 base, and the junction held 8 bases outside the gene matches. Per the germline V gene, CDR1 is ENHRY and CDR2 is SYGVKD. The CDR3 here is CAISESRASGTRTDTQYF. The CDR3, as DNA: TGTGCCATCAGTGAGTCGAGGGCTAGCGGGACTCGCACAGATACGCAGTATTTT.

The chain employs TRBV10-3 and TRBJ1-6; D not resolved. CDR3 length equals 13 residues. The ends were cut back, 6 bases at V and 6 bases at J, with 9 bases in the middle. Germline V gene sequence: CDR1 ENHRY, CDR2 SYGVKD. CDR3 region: CAISATGNSPLHF. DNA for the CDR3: TGTGCCATCAGCGCAACGGGTAATTCACCCCTCCACTTT.

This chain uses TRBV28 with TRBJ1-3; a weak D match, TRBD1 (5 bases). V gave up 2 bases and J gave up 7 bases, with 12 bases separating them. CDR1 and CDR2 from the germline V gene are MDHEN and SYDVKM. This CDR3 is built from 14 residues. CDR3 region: CASSLRQGINTIYF. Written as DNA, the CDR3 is TGTGCCAGCAGTTTAAGGCAGGGCATTAACACCATATATTTT.

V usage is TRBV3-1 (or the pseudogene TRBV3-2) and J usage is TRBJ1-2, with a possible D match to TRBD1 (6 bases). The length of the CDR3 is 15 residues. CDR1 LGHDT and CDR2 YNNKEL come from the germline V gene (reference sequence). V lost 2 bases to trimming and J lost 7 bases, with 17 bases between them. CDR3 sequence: CASSQQWGQGLGYTF. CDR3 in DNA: TGTGCCAGCAGCCAACAGTGGGGGCAGGGCCTTGGCTACACCTTC.

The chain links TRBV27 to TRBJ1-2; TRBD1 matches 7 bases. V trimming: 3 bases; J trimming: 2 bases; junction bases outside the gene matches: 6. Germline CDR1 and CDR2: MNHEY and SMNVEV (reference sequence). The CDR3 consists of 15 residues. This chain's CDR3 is CASSLNRQGNYGYTF. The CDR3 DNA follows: TGTGCCAGCAGTTTGAACCGACAGGGAAACTATGGCTACACCTTC.

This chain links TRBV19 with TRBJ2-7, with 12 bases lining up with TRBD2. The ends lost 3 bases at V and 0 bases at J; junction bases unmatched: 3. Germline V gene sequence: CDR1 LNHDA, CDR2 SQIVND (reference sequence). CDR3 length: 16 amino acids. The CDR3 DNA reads TGTGCCAGTAGTATTAGACTAGCGGGAGACTCCTACGAGCAGTACTTC. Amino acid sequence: CASSIRLAGDSYEQYF.